This TCR beta chain derives from a study of CXCR3-negative and CXCR3-positive naive CD8 T cells. Study results and caveats: Hydrophobicity of TRB CDR3s was greater in CXCR3-positive naive cells than in CXCR3-negative naive cells. Comparison of naive CXCR3-negative and CXCR3-positive cells revealed similar TRBV-TRBJ usage, while memory cells differed.

UMI-labeled 5' RACE TRB cDNA libraries were prepared from the cells. TCRdb processed the 5' RACE reads again and assigns one entry to each CDR3 protein, with no DNA. Recorded for this sample: 100,000 or so distinct CDR3 sequences. CDR3 size: 16 residues. Germline V CDR1 and CDR2: SEHNR, FQNEAQ (reference sequence). For this clonotype: The target antigen is unknown.

The V gene is TRBV7-9, the J gene TRBJ2-7; absent DNA, TCRdb's TRBD1 call cannot be checked. Sequenced input: naive CXCR3+ CD8+ T cells from blood. The subset: CD45RO-CCR7+CD27+CD95- naive CD8+ T cells expressing CXCR3 (TNR3+). The sequence was collected from a human donor in good health. Some clones in this sample may be carry-over from other donors' samples. CDR3 sequence reads: CASSLGGGQGSHEQYF. The complete variable domain, with remaining parts taken from reference TRBV7-9 and TRBJ2-7, reads DTGVSQNPRHKITKRGQNVTFRCDPISEHNRLYWYRQTLGQGPEFLTYFQNEAQLEKSRLLSDRFSAERPKGSFSTLEIQRTEQGDSAMYLCASSLGGGQGSHEQYFGPGTRLTVT.